Listed below are T cell receptor beta chains from one sample, sequenced in a study of CD4+ T cells in melanoma. Only in-frame clones appear in the TCRdb table, and some are missing; sequencing was by immunoSEQ multiplex PCR. The profile shows more than 8,500 clones, 69% of them singletons. Material for sequencing was peripheral blood. These receptors all stem from a human donor with melanoma. CDR3s include the opening cysteine and the closing phenylalanine or tryptophan.

J gene: TRBJ2-1
V gene: TRBV2
CDR3 length: 12
CDR3 protein: CAKSGTHNEQFF

J gene: TRBJ2-5
V gene: TRBV5-6
CDR3 length: 14
CDR3 protein: CASSFRAAEKTQYF

J gene: TRBJ2-1
V gene: TRBV2
CDR3 length: 15
CDR3 protein: CASRGSGGGFNEQFF

J gene: TRBJ1-3
V gene: TRBV13
CDR3 length: 15
CDR3 protein: CASSLGRYSGNTIYF

J gene: TRBJ2-7
V gene: TRBV29-1
CDR3 length: 13
CDR3 protein: CSVVPRSGHEQYF

J gene: TRBJ2-1
V gene: TRBV28
CDR3 length: 16
CDR3 protein: CASIGLAGGVYNEQFF

J gene: TRBJ1-6
V gene: TRBV6-6
CDR3 length: 16
CDR3 protein: CASRGGQTSFNSPLHF

J gene: TRBJ2-6
V gene: TRBV7-9
CDR3 length: 18
CDR3 protein: CASNPGGTGYGGANVLTF

J gene: TRBJ1-6
V gene: TRBV7-2
CDR3 length: 14
CDR3 protein: CASSATGRNSPLHF

J gene: TRBJ2-6
V gene: TRBV9
CDR3 length: 16
CDR3 protein: CASSVGGGAGANVLTF

J gene: TRBJ1-5
V gene: TRBV6-1
CDR3 length: 15
CDR3 protein: CASSESRQGNQPQHF

J gene: TRBJ1-1
V gene: TRBV13
CDR3 length: 16
CDR3 protein: CASSLGRGTHNTEAFF

J gene: TRBJ2-2
V gene: TRBV30
CDR3 length: 19
CDR3 protein: CAWSRGWGQGDANTGELFF

J gene: TRBJ2-7
V gene: TRBV5-1
CDR3 length: 14
CDR3 protein: CASSSGTGGYEQYF

J gene: TRBJ1-2
V gene: TRBV30
CDR3 length: 12
CDR3 protein: CAWSGQIYGYTF

J gene: TRBJ1-1
V gene: TRBV6-1
CDR3 length: 15
CDR3 protein: CASSETMNFVAEAFF

J gene: TRBJ2-1
V gene: TRBV19
CDR3 length: 13
CDR3 protein: CASSHRGYNEQFF

J gene: TRBJ1-2
V gene: TRBV27
CDR3 length: 15
CDR3 protein: CASSFLGQDIYGYTF

J gene: TRBJ2-1
V gene: TRBV6-1
CDR3 length: 13
CDR3 protein: CASSEEGAGGEFF

J gene: TRBJ2-1
V gene: TRBV5-5
CDR3 length: 18
CDR3 protein: CASSLWDRGRSSYNEQFF

J gene: TRBJ2-7
V gene: TRBV27
CDR3 length: 15
CDR3 protein: CASSSPQGARHEQYF

J gene: TRBJ2-2
V gene: TRBV5-1
CDR3 length: 15
CDR3 protein: CASSSTGGAPGELFF

J gene: TRBJ2-7
V gene: TRBV21-1
CDR3 length: 16
CDR3 protein: CASSKGGRRPNYEQYF

J gene: TRBJ1-6
V gene: TRBV9
CDR3 length: 15
CDR3 protein: CASSAKGQGNSPLHF

J gene: TRBJ2-1
V gene: TRBV27
CDR3 length: 15
CDR3 protein: CASSYDSTGDYEQFF

J gene: -
V gene: TRBV7-8
CDR3 length: 17
CDR3 protein: CASSLATSSGVSYEQYF

J gene: TRBJ2-7
V gene: TRBV7-9
CDR3 length: 14
CDR3 protein: CASSTQTGTYEQYF

J gene: TRBJ2-2
V gene: TRBV5-5
CDR3 length: 16
CDR3 protein: CASSLKSGPNTGELFF

J gene: TRBJ2-7
V gene: TRBV27
CDR3 length: 16
CDR3 protein: CASMGSDLRGLYEQYF